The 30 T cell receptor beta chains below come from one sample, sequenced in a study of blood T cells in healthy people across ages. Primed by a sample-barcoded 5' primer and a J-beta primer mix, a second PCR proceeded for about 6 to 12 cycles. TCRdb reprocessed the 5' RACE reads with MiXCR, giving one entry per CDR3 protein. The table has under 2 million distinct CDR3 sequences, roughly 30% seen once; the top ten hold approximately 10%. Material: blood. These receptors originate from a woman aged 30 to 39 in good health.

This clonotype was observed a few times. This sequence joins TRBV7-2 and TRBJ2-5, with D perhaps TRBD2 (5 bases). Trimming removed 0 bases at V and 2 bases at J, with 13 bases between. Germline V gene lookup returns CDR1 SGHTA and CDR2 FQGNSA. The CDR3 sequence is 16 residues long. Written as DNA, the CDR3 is TGTGCCAGCAGCTTAGCGTTGGCTAGCAGTCAAGAGACCCAGTACTTC. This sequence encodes CASSLALASSQETQYF.

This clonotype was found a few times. The CDR3 protein is CASSFGGQDTQYF. The CDR3 region has the DNA TGTGCCAGCAGTTTCGGGGGCCAGGACACCCAGTACTTC. This chain connects TRBV12-3 or TRBV12-4 to TRBJ2-5, with D perhaps matching TRBD1 or TRBD2 (6 bases each). V was clipped by 3 bases and J by 8 bases, with 13 bases between them. The CDR3 is made up of 13 amino acids.

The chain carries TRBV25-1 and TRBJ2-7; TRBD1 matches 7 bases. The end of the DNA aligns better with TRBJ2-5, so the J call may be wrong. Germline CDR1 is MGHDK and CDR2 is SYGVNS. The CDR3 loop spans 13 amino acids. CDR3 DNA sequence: TGTGCCAACACAGACAGGGCTAGACAGACCCAGTACTTC. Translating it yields CANTDRARQTQYF.

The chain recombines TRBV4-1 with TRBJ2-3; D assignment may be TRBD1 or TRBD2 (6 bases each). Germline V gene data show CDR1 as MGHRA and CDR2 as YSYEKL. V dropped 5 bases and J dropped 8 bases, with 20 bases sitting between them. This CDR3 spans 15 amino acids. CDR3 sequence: CASSYTGTQGGTQYF. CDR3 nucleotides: TGCGCCAGCAGCTACACCGGGACTCAAGGGGGTACGCAGTATTTT.

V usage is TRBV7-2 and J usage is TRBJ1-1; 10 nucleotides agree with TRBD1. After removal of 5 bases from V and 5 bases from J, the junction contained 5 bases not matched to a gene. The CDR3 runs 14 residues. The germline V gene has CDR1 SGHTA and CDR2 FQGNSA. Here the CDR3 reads CASSATGGTTEAFF. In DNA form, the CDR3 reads TGTGCCAGCAGCGCGACAGGGGGCACGACTGAAGCTTTCTTT.

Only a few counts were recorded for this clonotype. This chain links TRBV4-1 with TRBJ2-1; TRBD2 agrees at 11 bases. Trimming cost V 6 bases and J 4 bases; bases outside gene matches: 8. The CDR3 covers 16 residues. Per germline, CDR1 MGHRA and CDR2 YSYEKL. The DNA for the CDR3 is TGCGCCAGCAGTGTGGTCCCTAGCGGGAGGTACAATGAGCAGTTCTTC. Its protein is CASSVVPSGRYNEQFF.

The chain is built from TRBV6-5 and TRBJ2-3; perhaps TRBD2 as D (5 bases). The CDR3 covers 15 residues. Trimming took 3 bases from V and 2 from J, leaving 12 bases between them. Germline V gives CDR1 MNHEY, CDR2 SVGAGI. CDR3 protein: CASSYTSLPTDTQYF. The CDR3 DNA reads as TGTGCCAGCAGTTATACTAGTCTTCCCACAGATACGCAGTATTTT.

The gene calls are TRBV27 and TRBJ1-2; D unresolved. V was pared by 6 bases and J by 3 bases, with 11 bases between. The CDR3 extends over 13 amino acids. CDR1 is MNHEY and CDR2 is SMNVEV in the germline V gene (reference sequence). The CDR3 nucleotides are TGTGCCAGCAGGAGACTACGGGACTATGGCTACACCTTC. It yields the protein CASRRLRDYGYTF.

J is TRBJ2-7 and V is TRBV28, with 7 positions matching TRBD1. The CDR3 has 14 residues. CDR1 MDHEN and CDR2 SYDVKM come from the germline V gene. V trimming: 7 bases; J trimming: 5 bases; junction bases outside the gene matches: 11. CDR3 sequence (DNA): TGTGCCAGCACTCACGCCAACAGGGGAAACGAGCAGTACTTC. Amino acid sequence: CASTHANRGNEQYF.

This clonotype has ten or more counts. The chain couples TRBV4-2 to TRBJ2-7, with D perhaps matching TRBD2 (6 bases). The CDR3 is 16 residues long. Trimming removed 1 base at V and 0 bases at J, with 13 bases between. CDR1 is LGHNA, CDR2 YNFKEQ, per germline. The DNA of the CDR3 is TGTGCCAGCAGCCAAGGTGGGGGACTCTCCTCCTACGAGCAGTACTTC. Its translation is CASSQGGGLSSYEQYF.

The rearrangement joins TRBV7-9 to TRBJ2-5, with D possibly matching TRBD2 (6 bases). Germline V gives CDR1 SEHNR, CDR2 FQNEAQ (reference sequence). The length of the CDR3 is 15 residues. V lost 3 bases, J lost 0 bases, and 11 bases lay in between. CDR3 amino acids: CASSLSSGDQETQYF. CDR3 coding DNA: TGTGCCAGCAGCTTGAGTTCGGGGGACCAAGAGACCCAGTACTTC.

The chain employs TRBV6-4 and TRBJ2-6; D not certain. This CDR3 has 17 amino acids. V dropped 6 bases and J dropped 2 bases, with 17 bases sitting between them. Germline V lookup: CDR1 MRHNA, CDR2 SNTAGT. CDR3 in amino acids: CASSKEGPPAGANVLTF. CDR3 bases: TGTGCCAGCAGCAAAGAAGGACCCCCCGCTGGGGCCAACGTCCTGACTTTC.

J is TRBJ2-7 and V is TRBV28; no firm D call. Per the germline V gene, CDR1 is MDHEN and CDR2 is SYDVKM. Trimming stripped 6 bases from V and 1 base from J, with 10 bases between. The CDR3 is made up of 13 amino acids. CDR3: CASRGNPSYEQYF. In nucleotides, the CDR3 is TGTGCCAGCAGGGGGAATCCGTCCTACGAGCAGTACTTC. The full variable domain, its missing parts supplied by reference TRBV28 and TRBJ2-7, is DVKVTQSSRYLVKRTGEKVFLECVQDMDHENMFWYRQDPGLGLRLIYFSYDVKMKEKGDIPEGYSVSREKKERFSLILESASTNQTSMYLCASRGNPSYEQYFGPGTRLTVT.

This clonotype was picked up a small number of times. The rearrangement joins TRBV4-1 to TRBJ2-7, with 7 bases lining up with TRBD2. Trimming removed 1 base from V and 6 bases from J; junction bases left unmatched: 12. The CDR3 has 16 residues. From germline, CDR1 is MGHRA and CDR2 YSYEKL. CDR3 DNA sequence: TGCGCCAGCAGCCAAGGGGTAGGTAGCGGGCCCTCCGAGCAGTACTTC. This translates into CASSQGVGSGPSEQYF.

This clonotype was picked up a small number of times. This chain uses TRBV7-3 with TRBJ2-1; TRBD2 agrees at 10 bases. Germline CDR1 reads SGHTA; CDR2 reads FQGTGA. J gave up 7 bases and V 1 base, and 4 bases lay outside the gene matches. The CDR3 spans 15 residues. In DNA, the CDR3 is TGTGCCAGCAGCTTAAGGCTAGCGGGAGAGAATGAGCAGTTCTTC. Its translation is CASSLRLAGENEQFF.

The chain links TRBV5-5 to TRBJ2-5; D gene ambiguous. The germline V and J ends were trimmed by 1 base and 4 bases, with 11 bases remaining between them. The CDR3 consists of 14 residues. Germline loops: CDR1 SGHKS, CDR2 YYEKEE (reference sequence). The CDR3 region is CASSLLWVGETQYF. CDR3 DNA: TGTGCCAGCAGCTTGCTCTGGGTGGGAGAGACCCAGTACTTC. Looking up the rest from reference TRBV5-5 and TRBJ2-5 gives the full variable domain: DAGVTQSPTHLIKTRGQQVTLRCSPISGHKSVSWYQQVLGQGPQFIFQYYEKEERGRGNFPDRFSARQFPNYSSELNVNALLLGDSALYLCASSLLWVGETQYFGPGTRLLVL.

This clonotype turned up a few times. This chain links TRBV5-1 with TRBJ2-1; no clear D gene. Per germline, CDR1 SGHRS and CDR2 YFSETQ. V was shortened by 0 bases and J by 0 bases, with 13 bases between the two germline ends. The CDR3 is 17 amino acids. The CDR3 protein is CASSLVAGPSSYNEQFF. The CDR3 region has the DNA TGCGCCAGCAGCTTGGTTGCTGGGCCCAGCTCCTACAATGAGCAGTTCTTC.

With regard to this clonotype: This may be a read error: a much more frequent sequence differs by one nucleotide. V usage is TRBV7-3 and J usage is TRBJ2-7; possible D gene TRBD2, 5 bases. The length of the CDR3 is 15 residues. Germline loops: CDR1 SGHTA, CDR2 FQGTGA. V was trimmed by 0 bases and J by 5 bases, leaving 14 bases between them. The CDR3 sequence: CASSLTHDYLHEQYF. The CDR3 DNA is TGTGCCAGCAGCTTAACTCATGACTATCTCCACGAGCAGTACTTC. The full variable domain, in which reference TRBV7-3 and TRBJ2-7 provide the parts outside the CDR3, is GAGVSQTPSNKVTEKGKYVELRCDPISGHTALYWYRQSLGQGPEFLIYFQGTGAADDSGLPNDRFFAVRPEGSVSTLKIQRTERGDSAVYLCASSLTHDYLHEQYFGPGTRLTVT.

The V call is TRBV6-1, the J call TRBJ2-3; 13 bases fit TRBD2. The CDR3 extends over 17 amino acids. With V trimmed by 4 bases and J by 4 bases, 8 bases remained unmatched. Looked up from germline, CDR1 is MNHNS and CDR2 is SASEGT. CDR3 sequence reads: CASSGRTSGSRADTQYF. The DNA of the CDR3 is TGTGCCAGCAGTGGACGGACTAGCGGGAGTCGCGCAGATACGCAGTATTTT.

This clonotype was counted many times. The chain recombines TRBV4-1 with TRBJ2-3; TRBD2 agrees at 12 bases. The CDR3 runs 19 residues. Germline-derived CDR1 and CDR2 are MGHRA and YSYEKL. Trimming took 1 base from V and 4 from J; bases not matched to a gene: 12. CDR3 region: CASSQGLAVTSGSSDTQYF. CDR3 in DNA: TGCGCCAGCAGCCAAGGGCTGGCCGTGACTAGCGGGAGCTCAGATACGCAGTATTTT.

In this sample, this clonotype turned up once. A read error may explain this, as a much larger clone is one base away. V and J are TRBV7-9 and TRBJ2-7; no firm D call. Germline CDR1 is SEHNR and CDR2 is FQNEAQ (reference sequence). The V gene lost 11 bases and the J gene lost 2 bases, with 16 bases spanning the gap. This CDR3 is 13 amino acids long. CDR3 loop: CAVHGLSPYEQYF. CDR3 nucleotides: TGTGCCGTTCATGGTCTCAGCCCCTACGAGCAGTACTTC.

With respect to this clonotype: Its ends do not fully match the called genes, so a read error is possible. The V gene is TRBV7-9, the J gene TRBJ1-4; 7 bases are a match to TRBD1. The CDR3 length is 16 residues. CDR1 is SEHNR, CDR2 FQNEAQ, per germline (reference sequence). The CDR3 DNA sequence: TGTGCCAGCAGTCTGACAGGGCGGGGGAGCAATGGAAAACTGTTTTTT. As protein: CASSLTGRGSNGKLFF.

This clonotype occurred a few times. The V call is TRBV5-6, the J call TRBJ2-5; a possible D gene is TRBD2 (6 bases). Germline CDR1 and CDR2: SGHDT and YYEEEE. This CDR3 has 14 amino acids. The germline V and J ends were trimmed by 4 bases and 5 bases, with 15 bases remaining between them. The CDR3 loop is CASSPGWGDETQYF. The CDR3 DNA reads TGTGCCAGCAGCCCGGGCTGGGGGGATGAGACCCAGTACTTC.

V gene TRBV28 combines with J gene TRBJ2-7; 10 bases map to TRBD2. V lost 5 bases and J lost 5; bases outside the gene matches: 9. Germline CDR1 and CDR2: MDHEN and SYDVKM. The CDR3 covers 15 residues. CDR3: CASSPPGTSDHEQYF. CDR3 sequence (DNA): TGTGCCAGCAGTCCGCCCGGGACTAGCGACCACGAGCAGTACTTC.

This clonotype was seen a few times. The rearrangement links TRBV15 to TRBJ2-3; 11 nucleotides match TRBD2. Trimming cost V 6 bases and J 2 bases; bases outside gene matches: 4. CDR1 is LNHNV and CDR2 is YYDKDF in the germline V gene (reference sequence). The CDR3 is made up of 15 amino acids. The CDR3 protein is CATRGLAEYTDTQYF. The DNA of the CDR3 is TGTGCCACCAGGGGACTAGCGGAGTACACAGATACGCAGTATTTT.

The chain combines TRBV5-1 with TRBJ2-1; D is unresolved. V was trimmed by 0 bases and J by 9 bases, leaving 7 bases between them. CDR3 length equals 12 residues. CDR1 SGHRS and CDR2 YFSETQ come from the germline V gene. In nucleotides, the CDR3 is TGCGCCAGCAGCTTGGGGAGCAGTGAGCAGTTCTTC. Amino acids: CASSLGSSEQFF. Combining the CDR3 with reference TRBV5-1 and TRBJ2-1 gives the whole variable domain KAGVTQTPRYLIKTRGQQVTLSCSPISGHRSVSWYQQTPGQGLQFLFEYFSETQRNKGNFPGRFSGRQFSNSRSEMNVSTLELGDSALYLCASSLGSSEQFFGPGTRLTVL.

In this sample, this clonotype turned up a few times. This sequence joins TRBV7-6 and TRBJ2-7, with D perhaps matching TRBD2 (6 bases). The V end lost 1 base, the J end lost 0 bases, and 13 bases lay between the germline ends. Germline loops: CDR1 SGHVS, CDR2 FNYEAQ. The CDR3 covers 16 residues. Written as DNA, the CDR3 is TGTGCCAGCAGCTTAGGAGGAGGGGACTTCTCCTACGAGCAGTACTTC. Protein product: CASSLGGGDFSYEQYF.

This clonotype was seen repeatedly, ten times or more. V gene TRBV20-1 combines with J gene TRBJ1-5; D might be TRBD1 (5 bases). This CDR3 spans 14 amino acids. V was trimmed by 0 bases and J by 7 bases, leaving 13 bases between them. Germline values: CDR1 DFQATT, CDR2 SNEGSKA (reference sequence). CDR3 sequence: CSARDRAGRQPQHF. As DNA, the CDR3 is TGCAGTGCTAGAGATAGGGCAGGGCGGCAGCCCCAGCATTTT.

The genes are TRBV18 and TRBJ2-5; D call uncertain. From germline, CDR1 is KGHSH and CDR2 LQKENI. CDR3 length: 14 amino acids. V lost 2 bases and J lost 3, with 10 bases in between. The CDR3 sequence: CASSPGAAEETQYF. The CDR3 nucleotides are TGTGCCAGCTCACCAGGAGCAGCCGAAGAGACCCAGTACTTC.

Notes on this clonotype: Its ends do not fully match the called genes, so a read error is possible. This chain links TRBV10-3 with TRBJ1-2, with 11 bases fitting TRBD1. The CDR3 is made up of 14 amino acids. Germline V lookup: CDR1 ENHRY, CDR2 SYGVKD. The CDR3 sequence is CATTKGQGGDGYAF. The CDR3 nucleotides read TGTGCCACTACCAAGGGACAGGGGGGGGATGGCTACGCCTTC.